A selection of T cell receptor beta chains follows, all from one sample in a study of blood T cell repertoires in COVID-19. Here immunoSEQ multiplex PCR was the method, and the copy in TCRdb shows in-frame clones only, minus some. The repertoire holds approximately 130,000 clones, with roughly 86% as singletons. Sequences were obtained from peripheral blood. All receptors come from a human donor in a cohort sampled during active COVID-19. Both conserved end residues are part of each CDR3. The D gene is left open where the match is weak.

TRBJ2-3 | TRBV5-1 | - | TGCGCCAGCAGCTTTAGCAATCCAGCAGATACGCAGTATTTT | CASSFSNPADTQYF
TRBJ2-5 | TRBV2 | - | TGTGCCAGCAGTGTCAACAGACAAGAGACCCAGTACTTC | CASSVNRQETQYF
TRBJ2-2 | TRBV5-4 | TRBD2 | TGTGCCAGCAGCAAACTAGCGGGGCAGAACACCGGGGAGCTGTTTTTT | CASSKLAGQNTGELFF
TRBJ2-1 | TRBV9 | - | TGTGCCAGCAGCCCCGCTCAGGGGCGCTACAATGAGCAGTTCTTC | CASSPAQGRYNEQFF
TRBJ2-7 | TRBV27 | TRBD2 | TGTGCCAGCAGCCTCGGACTAGCGGGGACCTACGAGCAGTACTTC | CASSLGLAGTYEQYF
TRBJ1-1 | TRBV7-3 | TRBD1 | TGTGCCAGCAGCGCCAGACAGGGGAGTGAAGCTTTCTTT | CASSARQGSEAFF
TRBJ2-2 | TRBV2 | - | TGTGCCAGCAGTGAAGCGCTTTCGGCGGACACCGGGGAGCTGTTTTTT | CASSEALSADTGELFF
TRBJ1-1 | TRBV18 | - | TGTGCCAGCTCACCAGCCGGCGGGGGGAATGCTTTCTTT | CASSPAGGGNAFF
TRBJ1-1 | TRBV12-3/TRBV12-4 | - | TGTGCCAGCAGTTTAGCGGACTACACTGAAGCTTTCTTT | CASSLADYTEAFF
TRBJ1-2 | TRBV5-1 | TRBD1 | TGCGCCAGCAGCGTACTGACAGGGGGCGGTCTTGGCTACACCTTC | CASSVLTGGGLGYTF